This T cell receptor beta chain was found in a study of blood T cell repertoires in COVID-19. The wider study: Researchers got acute and convalescent COVID-19 samples from the United States, Italy and Spain. In each case, the material was cDNA or gDNA derived from T cells, B-cell-depleted T cells, or PBMCs.

In the original analysis: Amplification from reference gene primers served as the basis for estimated nucleated cell counts. Profiling relied on immunoSEQ multiplex PCR, and the TCRdb table lists in-frame clones only, not all of them. V, J and clone size are taken as reported in that table, and D and trimming were inferred from the DNA itself. Altogether 140,000 to 150,000 clones are present, about 87% being singletons, with the ten largest covering around 6.1%. The V gene's germline CDR1 is SGHRS and CDR2 YFSETQ. V dropped 0 bases and J dropped 7 bases, with 10 bases sitting between them. The CDR3 has 14 amino acids.

The sequence was collected from a man at least 80 years old with acute or convalescent COVID-19. The sample comprised peripheral blood. This rearrangement joins TRBV5-1 to TRBJ2-2; maybe TRBD1 (5 bases). The CDR3: CASSLVGADGELFF. CDR3 sequence (DNA): TGCGCCAGCAGCTTGGTAGGGGCAGACGGGGAGCTGTTTTTT.